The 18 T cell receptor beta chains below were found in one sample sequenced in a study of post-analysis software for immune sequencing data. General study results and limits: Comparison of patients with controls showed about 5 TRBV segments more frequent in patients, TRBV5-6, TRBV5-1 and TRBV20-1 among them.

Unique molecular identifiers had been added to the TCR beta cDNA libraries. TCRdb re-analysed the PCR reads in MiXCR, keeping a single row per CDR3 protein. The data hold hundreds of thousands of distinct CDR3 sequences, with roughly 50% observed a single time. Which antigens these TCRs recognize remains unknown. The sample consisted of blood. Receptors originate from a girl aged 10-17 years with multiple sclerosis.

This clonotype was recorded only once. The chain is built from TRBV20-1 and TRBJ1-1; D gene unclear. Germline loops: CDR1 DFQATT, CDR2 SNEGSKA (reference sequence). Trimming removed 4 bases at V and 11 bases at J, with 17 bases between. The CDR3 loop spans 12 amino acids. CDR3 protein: CSANRYPFRAFF. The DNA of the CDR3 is TGCAGTGCTAATCGGTACCCCTTCAGGGCTTTCTTT.

The chain's CDR3 is CASSQDQGDHMGQTQYF. DNA of the CDR3: TGTGCCAGCAGCCAAGATCAAGGGGACCACATGGGTCAGACCCAGTACTTC. The rearrangement uses TRBV4-2 and TRBJ2-7; D could derive from TRBD1 or TRBD2 (5 bases each). The DNA end is a closer match to TRBJ2-5, so the J assignment may be wrong. Germline CDR1 reads LGHNA; CDR2 reads YNFKEQ. The CDR3 consists of 17 residues.

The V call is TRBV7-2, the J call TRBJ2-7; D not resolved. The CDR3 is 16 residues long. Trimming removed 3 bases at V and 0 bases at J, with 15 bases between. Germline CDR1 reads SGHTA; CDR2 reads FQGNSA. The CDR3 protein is CTSSFSSYRDSYEQYF. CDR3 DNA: TGTACCAGCAGCTTTTCTAGTTACAGAGACTCCTACGAGCAGTACTTC.

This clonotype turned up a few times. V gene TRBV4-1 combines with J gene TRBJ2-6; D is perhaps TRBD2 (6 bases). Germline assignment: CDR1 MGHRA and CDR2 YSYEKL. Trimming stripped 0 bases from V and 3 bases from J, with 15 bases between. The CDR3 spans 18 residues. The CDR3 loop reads CASSQDAPGVGGANVLTF. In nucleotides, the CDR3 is TGCGCCAGCAGCCAAGATGCACCGGGAGTGGGTGGGGCCAACGTCCTGACTTTC.

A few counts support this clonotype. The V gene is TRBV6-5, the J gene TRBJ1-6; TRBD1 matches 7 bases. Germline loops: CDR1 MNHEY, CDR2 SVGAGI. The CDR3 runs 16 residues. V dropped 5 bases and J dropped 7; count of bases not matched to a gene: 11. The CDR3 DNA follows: TGTGCCAGCAGTCCCTCCCGACAGGGAAGAAATTCACCCCTCCACTTT. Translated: CASSPSRQGRNSPLHF.

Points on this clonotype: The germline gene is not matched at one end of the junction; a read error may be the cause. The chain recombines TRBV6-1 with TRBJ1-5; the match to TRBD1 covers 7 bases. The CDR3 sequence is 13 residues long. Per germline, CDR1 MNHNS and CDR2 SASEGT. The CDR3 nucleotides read TGTGCCAGCAGTGTTACAGGGGTTCAGCCCCGGCATTTT. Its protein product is CASSVTGVQPRHF.

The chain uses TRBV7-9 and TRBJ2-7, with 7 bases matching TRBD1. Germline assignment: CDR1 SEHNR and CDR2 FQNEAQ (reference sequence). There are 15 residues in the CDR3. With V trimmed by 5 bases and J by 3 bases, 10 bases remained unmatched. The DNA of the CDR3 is TGTGCCAGCAGCCCAGGGTGGGGACAGATCTACGAGCAGTACTTC. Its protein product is CASSPGWGQIYEQYF.

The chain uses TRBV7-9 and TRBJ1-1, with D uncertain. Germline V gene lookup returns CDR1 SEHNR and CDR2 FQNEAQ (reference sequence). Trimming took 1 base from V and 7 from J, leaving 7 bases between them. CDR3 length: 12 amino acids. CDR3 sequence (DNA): TGTGCCAGCAGCTTAGTGTTGGATGAAGCTTTCTTT. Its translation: CASSLVLDEAFF.

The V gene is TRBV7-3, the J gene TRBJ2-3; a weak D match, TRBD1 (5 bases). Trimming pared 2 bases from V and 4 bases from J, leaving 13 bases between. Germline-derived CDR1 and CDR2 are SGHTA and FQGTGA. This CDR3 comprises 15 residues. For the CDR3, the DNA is TGTGCCAGCAGCTTAGGTGGCCGACAGCCAGATACGCAGTATTTT. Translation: CASSLGGRQPDTQYF.

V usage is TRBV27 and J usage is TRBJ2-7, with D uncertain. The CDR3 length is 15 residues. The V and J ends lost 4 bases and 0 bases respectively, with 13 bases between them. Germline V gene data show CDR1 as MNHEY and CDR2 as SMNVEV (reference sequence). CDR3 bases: TGTGCCAGCAGTTCGATACAATCCATCTCCTACGAGCAGTACTTC. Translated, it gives CASSSIQSISYEQYF.

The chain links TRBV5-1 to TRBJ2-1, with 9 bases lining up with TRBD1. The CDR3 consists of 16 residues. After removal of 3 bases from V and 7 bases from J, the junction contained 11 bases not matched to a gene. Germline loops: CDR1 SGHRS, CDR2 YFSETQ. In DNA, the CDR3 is TGCGCCAGCAGCTCACCGGGACAGGGCCCAGTGAATGAGCAGTTCTTC. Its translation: CASSSPGQGPVNEQFF.

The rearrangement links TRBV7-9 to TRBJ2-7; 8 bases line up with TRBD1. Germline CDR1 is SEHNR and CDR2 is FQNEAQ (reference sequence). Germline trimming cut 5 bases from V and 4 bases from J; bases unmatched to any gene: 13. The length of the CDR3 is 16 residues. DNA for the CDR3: TGTGCCAGCAGCCCCTCCCTCTTCGGGACAGGATACGAGCAGTACTTC. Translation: CASSPSLFGTGYEQYF. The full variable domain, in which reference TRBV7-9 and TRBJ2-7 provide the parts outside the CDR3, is DTGVSQNPRHKITKRGQNVTFRCDPISEHNRLYWYRQTLGQGPEFLTYFQNEAQLEKSRLLSDRFSAERPKGSFSTLEIQRTEQGDSAMYLCASSPSLFGTGYEQYFGPGTRLTVT.

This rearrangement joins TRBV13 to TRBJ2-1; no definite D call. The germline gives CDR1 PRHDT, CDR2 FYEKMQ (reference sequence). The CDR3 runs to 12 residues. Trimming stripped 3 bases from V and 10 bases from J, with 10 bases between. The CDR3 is CASSLKETEQFF. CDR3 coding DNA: TGTGCCAGCAGCTTGAAAGAGACCGAGCAGTTCTTC.

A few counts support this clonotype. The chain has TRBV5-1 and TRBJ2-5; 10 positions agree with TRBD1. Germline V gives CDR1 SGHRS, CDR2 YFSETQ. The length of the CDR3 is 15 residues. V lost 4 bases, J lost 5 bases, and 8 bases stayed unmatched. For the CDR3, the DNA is TGCGCCAGCAGCCGCCCCGGGACAGGGGTGGAGACCCAGTACTTC. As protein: CASSRPGTGVETQYF.

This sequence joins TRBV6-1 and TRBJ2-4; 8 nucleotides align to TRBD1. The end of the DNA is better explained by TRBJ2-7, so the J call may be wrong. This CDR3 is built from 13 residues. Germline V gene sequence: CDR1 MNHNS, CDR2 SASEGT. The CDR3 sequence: CASSEQGAHEQYF. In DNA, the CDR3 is TGTGCCAGCAGTGAACAGGGGGCCCACGAGCAGTACTTC.

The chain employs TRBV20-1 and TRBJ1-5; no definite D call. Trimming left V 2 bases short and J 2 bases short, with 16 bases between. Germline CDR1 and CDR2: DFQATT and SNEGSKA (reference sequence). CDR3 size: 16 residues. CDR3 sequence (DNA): TGCAGTGCTAGATCCCCCCGCGGTGGGGGCAATCAGCCCCAGCATTTT. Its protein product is CSARSPRGGGNQPQHF.

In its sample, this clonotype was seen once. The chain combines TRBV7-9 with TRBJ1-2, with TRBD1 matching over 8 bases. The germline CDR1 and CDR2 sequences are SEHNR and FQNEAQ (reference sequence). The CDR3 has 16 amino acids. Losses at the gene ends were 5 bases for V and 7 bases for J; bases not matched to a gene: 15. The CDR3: CASSEGGGGQGSGYTF. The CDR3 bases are TGTGCCAGCAGCGAAGGAGGAGGTGGACAGGGAAGTGGCTACACCTTC.

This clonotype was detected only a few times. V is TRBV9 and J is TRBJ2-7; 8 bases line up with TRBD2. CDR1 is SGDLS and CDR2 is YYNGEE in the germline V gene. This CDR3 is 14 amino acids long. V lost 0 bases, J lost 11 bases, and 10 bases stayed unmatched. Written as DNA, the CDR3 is TGTGCCAGCAGCGTAGCGGGGGGGCCTTCGGTAAAGTACTTC. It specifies CASSVAGGPSVKYF.